The 14 T cell receptor beta chains below all came from one sample that was sequenced in a study of CD4 and CD8 cells across lung adenocarcinoma regions. TCRdb re-analysed the PCR reads in MiXCR, keeping a single row per CDR3 protein. There are 8,200 or so distinct CDR3 sequences in the sample; 55% to 60% occur only once, and about 23% lies in the top ten. The sample consisted of CD4+ T cells from the center of a lung tumor. Receptors were obtained from a female donor with lung adenocarcinoma. The CD4 and CD8 labels of this study may be unreliable.

A few counts support this clonotype. V is TRBV5-1 and J is TRBJ1-2; TRBD1 agrees at 7 bases. Per the germline V gene, CDR1 is SGHRS and CDR2 is YFSETQ. The trim removed 2 bases at V and 2 bases at J, leaving 12 bases unmatched. The CDR3 contains 17 residues. The chain's CDR3 is CASSFFLTGTVNYGYTF. The DNA for the CDR3 is TGCGCCAGCAGCTTCTTTTTGACAGGGACAGTGAACTATGGCTACACCTTC.

This clonotype is medium-sized (0.01 to 0.1%) by share. This chain uses TRBV6-1 with TRBJ2-5; D perhaps matches TRBD1 (5 bases). The DNA matches TRBJ2-7 better at its end, which makes the J call doubtful. The germline V gene has CDR1 MNHNS and CDR2 SASEGT. The CDR3 is 12 amino acids. CDR3 loop: CAGASEVYEQYF. Written as DNA, the CDR3 is TGTGCCGGGGCATCTGAAGTCTACGAGCAGTACTTC.

By sample share, this clonotype is medium-sized. The V gene is TRBV6-1, the J gene TRBJ1-2; D is ambiguous. Germline CDR1 is MNHNS and CDR2 is SASEGT. V lost 2 bases and J 7 bases, leaving 11 bases between the germline ends. This CDR3 comprises 13 residues. CDR3 bases: TGTGCCAGCAGTGAACGCTCCATTAGTGGCTACACCTTC. Protein product: CASSERSISGYTF.

About this clonotype itself: A much larger clone differs by one base, so this may be a read error. This sequence joins TRBV7-3 and TRBJ2-1, with D possibly being TRBD2 (6 bases). This CDR3 comprises 13 residues. Trimming stripped 3 bases from V and 10 bases from J, with 13 bases between. Germline lookup yields CDR1 SGHTA and CDR2 FQGTGA. Written as DNA, the CDR3 is TGTGCCAGCAGCTTTGGCGGGACCTACGAGCAGTTCTTC. It is translated as CASSFGGTYEQFF.

This rearrangement joins TRBV6-1 to TRBJ2-3; possible D gene TRBD1, 6 bases. Germline V gives CDR1 MNHNS, CDR2 SASEGT. The V end lost 8 bases, the J end lost 5 bases, and 23 bases lay between the germline ends. The CDR3 is 16 residues long. The CDR3 region has the DNA TGTGCCAGCGGCCCTTGGACAGATCCAACGGGAGATACGCAGTATTTT. It is translated as CASGPWTDPTGDTQYF.

This clonotype was recorded at least ten times. This chain links TRBV25-1 with TRBJ2-3, with 9 nucleotides matching TRBD2. Trimming cost V 2 bases and J 4 bases; bases outside gene matches: 4. The germline V gene has CDR1 MGHDK and CDR2 SYGVNS. This CDR3 comprises 15 residues. The CDR3 DNA reads TGTGCCAGCAGTGAACTAGCGGGATATTCAGATACGCAGTATTTT. Translation gives CASSELAGYSDTQYF.

Notes on this clonotype: A read error may account for a junction end that differs from germline. The V call is TRBV27, the J call TRBJ2-3, with D perhaps matching TRBD1 or TRBD2 (7 bases each). Germline CDR1 and CDR2: MNHEY and SMNVEV (reference sequence). This CDR3 has 17 residues. CDR3 amino acids: CASSAGRGGRSTDTQYF. CDR3 DNA sequence: TGTGCCAGCAGTGCGGGCAGGGGGGGCCGTAGCACAGATACGCAGTATTTC.

Notes on this clonotype: One end of the junction fails to match germline, which may point to a read error. The genes are TRBV10-1 and TRBJ2-5; tentatively, D is TRBD1 or TRBD2 (5 bases each). The CDR3 runs 14 residues. The germline V gene has CDR1 WNHNN and CDR2 SYGVQD (reference sequence). CDR3 sequence: CAGSGGRAQGTQYF. For the CDR3, the DNA is TGCGCGGGCAGTGGGGGACGAGCCCAAGGGACCCAGTACTTC.

The genes are TRBV6-1 and TRBJ2-5, with 13 bases identical to TRBD2. The trim removed 6 bases at V and 10 bases at J, leaving 5 bases unmatched. This CDR3 has 13 amino acids. Germline V gives CDR1 MNHNS, CDR2 SASEGT. The CDR3 region has the DNA TGTGCCAGCAGAGGACTAGCGGGAGTGAACCAGTACTTC. The encoded protein is CASRGLAGVNQYF.

This clonotype is a singleton in its sample. CDR3 amino acids: CETGTYNEQFF. The CDR3 DNA sequence: TGTGAGACGGGGACCTACAATGAGCAGTTCTTC. The V gene is TRBV27, the J gene TRBJ2-1, with D tentatively TRBD2 (5 bases). This CDR3 is 11 amino acids long. CDR1 is MNHEY, CDR2 SMNVEV, per germline (reference sequence).

V and J are TRBV6-1 and TRBJ2-1, with D perhaps matching TRBD2 (5 bases). The CDR3 has 12 residues. Germline V gene data show CDR1 as MNHNS and CDR2 as SASEGT. Between the trimmed V and J ends, which lost 8 bases and 6 bases, there was a span of 11 bases. CDR3 nucleotides: TGTGCCAGCGCGGGCGACGGCAATGAGCAGTTCTTC. Translation gives CASAGDGNEQFF.

This clonotype is classed as medium-sized. This sequence joins TRBV7-2 and TRBJ1-3, with 8 bases fitting TRBD1. The V and J ends lost 3 bases and 2 bases, in that order; junction bases with no gene match: 3. CDR1 and CDR2 from the germline V gene are SGHTA and FQGNSA. The CDR3 extends over 15 amino acids. The DNA of the CDR3 is TGTGCCAGCAGCTTCACAGGGGGAGCTGGAAACACCATATATTTT. This codes for CASSFTGGAGNTIYF. Complete variable domain (other parts from reference TRBV7-2 and TRBJ1-3): GAGVSQSPSNKVTEKGKDVELRCDPISGHTALYWYRQSLGQGLEFLIYFQGNSAPDKSGLPSDRFSAERTGGSVSTLTIQRTQQEDSAVYLCASSFTGGAGNTIYFGEGSWLTVV.

V gene TRBV27 combines with J gene TRBJ2-5; no reliable D call. TRBJ2-7 explains the end of the DNA better; the J call may be wrong. CDR3 length equals 13 residues. Germline V gives CDR1 MNHEY, CDR2 SMNVEV (reference sequence). This CDR3 reads CASSSRAHYEQYF. CDR3 sequence (DNA): TGTGCCAGCAGCTCCCGGGCCCACTACGAGCAGTACTTC.

V gene TRBV10-1 combines with J gene TRBJ2-3; D might be TRBD1 or TRBD2, each matching 5 bases. The CDR3 is 15 amino acids. Germline V gene sequence: CDR1 WNHNN, CDR2 SYGVQD (reference sequence). V was trimmed by 8 bases and J by 2 bases, leaving 17 bases between them. DNA of the CDR3: TGCGCCAGCTTGCTGAGGGGAAAATCCACAGATACGCAGTATTTT. Translation: CASLLRGKSTDTQYF.